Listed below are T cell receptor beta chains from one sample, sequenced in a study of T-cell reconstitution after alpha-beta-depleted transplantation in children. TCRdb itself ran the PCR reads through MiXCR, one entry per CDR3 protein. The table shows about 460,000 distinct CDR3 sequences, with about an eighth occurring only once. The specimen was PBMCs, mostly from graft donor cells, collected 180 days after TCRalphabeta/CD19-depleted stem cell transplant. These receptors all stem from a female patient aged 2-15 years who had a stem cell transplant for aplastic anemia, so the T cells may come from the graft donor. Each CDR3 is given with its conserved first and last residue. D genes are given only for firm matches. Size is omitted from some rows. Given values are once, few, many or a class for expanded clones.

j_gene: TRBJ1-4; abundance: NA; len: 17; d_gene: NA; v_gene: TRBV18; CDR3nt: TGTGCCAGCTCACCACCTTCAAGCGATGTCGATAATGAAAAACTGTTTTTT; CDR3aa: CASSPPSSDVDNEKLFF
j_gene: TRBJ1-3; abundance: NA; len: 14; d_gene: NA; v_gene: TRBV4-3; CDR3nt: TGCGCCAGCAGCCCGAAAGCATCGAGGAACACCATATATTTT; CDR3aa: CASSPKASRNTIYF
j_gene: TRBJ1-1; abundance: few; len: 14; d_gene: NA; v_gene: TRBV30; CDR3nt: TGTGCCTGGAGTGTACGGCAGGTGAACACTGAAGCTTTCTTT; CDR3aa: CAWSVRQVNTEAFF
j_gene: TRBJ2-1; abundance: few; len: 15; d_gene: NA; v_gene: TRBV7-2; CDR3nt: TGTGCCAGCAGCTTAGAGACTAGTTCGAACAATGAGCAGTTCTTC; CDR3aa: CASSLETSSNNEQFF
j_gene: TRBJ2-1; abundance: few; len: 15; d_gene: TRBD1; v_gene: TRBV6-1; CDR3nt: TGTGCCAGCAGTGAGACCGGGACAGGGCACAATGAGCAGTTCTTC; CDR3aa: CASSETGTGHNEQFF
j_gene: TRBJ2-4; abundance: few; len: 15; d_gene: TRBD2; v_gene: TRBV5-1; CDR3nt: TGCGCCAGCAGCCCTACGGGAGGAGCCAAAAACATTCAGTACTTC; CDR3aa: CASSPTGGAKNIQYF
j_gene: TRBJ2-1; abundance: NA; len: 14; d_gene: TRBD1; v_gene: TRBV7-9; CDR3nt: TGTGCCAGCAGCCCAACGACAGGGGGCAATGAGCAGTTCTTC; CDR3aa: CASSPTTGGNEQFF
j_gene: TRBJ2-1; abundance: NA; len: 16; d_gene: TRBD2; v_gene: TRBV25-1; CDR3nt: TGTGCCAGCAGTGGCTGGACTAGCGGGAGAATGGGTGAGCAGTTCTTC; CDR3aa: CASSGWTSGRMGEQFF
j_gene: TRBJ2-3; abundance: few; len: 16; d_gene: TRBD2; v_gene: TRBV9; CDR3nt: TGTGCCAGCAGCATCCGGACTAGCGGGAACACAGATACGCAGTATTTT; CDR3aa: CASSIRTSGNTDTQYF
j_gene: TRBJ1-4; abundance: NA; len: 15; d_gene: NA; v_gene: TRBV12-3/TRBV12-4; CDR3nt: TGTGCCAGCAGCCCTGGGAGCCCAACTAATGAAAAACTGTTTTTT; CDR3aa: CASSPGSPTNEKLFF
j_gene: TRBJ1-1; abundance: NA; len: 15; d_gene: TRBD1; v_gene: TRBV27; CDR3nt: TGTGCCAGCAGTTACGCCGGGACAGGGGACACTGAAGCTTTCTTT; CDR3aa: CASSYAGTGDTEAFF
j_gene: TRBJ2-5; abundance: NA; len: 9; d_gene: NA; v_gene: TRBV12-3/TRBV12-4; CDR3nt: TGTGCCAGGTCGGAGACCCAGTACTTC; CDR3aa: CARSETQYF
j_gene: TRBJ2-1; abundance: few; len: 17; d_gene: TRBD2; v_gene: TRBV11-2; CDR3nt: TGTGCCAGCAGCAACGCCCGGGCTAGCGGGATTTACAATGAGCAGTTCTTC; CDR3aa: CASSNARASGIYNEQFF
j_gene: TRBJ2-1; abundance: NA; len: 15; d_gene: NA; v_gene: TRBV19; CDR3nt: TGTGCCAGTAGTATTACTGGGCTAGCGCCCAATGAGCAGTTCTTC; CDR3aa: CASSITGLAPNEQFF
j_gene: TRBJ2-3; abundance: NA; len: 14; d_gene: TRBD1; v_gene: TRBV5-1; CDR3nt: TGCGCCAGCAGCTTCGGACAGGGAGTAGATACGCAGTATTTT; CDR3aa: CASSFGQGVDTQYF
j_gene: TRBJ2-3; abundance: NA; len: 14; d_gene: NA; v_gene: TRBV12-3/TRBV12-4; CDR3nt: TGTGCTAGCAGTTCCCCCGGGAGTTCGGATACGCAGTATTTT; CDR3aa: CASSSPGSSDTQYF
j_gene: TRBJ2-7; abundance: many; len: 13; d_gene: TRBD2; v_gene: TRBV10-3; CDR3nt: TGTGCCATCAGGGGTCGGGGGGGCTACGAGCAGTACTTC; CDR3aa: CAIRGRGGYEQYF
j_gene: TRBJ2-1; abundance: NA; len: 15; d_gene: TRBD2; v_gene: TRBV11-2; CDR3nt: TGTGCCAGCAGACCTACTAGCGGGAGTAGGTATGAGCAGTTCTTC; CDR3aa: CASRPTSGSRYEQFF
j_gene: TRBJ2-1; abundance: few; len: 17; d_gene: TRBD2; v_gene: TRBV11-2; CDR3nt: TGTGCCAGCAGCTTAGTTGTTATGCTGGCGGGAGTTCATGAGCAGTTCTTC; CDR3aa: CASSLVVMLAGVHEQFF
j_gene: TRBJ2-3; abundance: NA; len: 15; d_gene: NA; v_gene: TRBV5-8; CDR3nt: TGTGCCAGCAGCTCTGGACATACTAGCACAGATACGCAGTATTTT; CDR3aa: CASSSGHTSTDTQYF
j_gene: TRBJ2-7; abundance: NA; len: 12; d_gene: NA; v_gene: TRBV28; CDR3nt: TGTGCCAGCAGTCAACAGGCCTACGAGCAGTACTTC; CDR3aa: CASSQQAYEQYF
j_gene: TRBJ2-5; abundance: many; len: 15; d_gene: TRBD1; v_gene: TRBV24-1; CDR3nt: TGTGCCACCAGTGATTTCCGGGACAGCCAAGAGACCCAGTACTTC; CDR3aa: CATSDFRDSQETQYF
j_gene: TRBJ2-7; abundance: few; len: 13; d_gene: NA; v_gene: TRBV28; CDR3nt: TGTGCCAGTTCTATCGACATACCCTACGAGCAGTACTTC; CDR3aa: CASSIDIPYEQYF
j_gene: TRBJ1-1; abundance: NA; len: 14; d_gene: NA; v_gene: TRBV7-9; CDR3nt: TGTGCCAGCAGCTTAGCCGTGTTAGCTGATGAAGCTTTCTTT; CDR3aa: CASSLAVLADEAFF
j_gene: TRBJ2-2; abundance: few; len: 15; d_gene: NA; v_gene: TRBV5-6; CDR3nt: TGTGCCAGCAGCTTGGTAGCGGAGCGCACCGGGGAGCTGTTTTTT; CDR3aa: CASSLVAERTGELFF
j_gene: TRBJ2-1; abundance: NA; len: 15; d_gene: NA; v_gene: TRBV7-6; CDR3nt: TGTGCCAGCAGCTTAGAACAGGGGGGGGGCAATGAGCAGTTCTTC; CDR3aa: CASSLEQGGGNEQFF
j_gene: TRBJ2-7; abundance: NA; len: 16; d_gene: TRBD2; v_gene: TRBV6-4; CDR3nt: TGTGCCAGCAGTGACTCCTCGGGAGCGGGATGCTACGAGCAGTACTTC; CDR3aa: CASSDSSGAGCYEQYF
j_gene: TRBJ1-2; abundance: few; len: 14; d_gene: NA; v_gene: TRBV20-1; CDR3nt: TGCAGTGCCATAGGGGAGCATGAACTATTCGGCTACACCTTC; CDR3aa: CSAIGEHELFGYTF
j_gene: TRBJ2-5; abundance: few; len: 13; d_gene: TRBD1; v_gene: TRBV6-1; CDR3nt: TGTGCCAGCAGCGACAGGGTACGGGAGACCCAGTACTTC; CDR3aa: CASSDRVRETQYF
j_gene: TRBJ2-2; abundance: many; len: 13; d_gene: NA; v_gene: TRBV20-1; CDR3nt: TGCAGTGCCGGCAGGACGGACACCGGGGAGCTGTTTTTT; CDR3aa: CSAGRTDTGELFF
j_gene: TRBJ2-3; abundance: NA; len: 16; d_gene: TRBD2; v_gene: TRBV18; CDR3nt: TGTGCCAGCTCCTGGACTAGCGGGGGAAGCACAGATACGCAGTATTTT; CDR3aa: CASSWTSGGSTDTQYF
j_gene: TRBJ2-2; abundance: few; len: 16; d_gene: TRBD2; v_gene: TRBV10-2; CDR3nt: TGCGCCACCCGAGGAGCGGGAGAGGCGAACACCGGGGAGCTGTTTTTT; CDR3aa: CATRGAGEANTGELFF
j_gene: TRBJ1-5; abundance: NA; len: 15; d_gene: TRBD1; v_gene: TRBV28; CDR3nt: TGTGCCAGCAGTTTGACAGGGGGCAACAATCAGCCCCAGCATTTT; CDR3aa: CASSLTGGNNQPQHF
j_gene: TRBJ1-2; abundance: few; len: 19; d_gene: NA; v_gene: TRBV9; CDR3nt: TGTGCCAGCAGCCCGCAATCACGACACCTCAACTCGGGCATGGACGGCTACACCTTC; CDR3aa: CASSPQSRHLNSGMDGYTF
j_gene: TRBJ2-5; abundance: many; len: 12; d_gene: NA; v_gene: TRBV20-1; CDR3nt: TGCAGTGCCCGCTCGCGGGGAGAGACCCAGTACTTC; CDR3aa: CSARSRGETQYF
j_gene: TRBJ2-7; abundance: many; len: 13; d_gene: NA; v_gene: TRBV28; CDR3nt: TGTGCCAGCAGCCTAAGCGGGACATACGAGCAGTACTTC; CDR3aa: CASSLSGTYEQYF
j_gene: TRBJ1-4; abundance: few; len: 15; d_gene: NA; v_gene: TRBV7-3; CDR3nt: TGTGCCAGCAGCTTAGCGGCAGCTCAAAATGAAAAACTGTTTTTT; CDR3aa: CASSLAAAQNEKLFF
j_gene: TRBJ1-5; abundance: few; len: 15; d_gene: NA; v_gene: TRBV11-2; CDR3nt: TGTGCCAGCAGTAGGGACGGCCAAGACCTTCAGGCCCAGCATTTT; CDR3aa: CASSRDGQDLQAQHF
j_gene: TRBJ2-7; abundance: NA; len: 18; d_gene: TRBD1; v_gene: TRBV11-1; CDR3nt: TGTGCCAGCAGCTCCGGGACAGGGTCGTCCCGATTTTCCTACGAGCAGTACTTC; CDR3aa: CASSSGTGSSRFSYEQYF
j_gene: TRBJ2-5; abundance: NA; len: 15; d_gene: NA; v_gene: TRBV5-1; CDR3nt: TGCGCCAGCAGCTTGGGGACTACCGGTAGGGAGACCCAGTACTTC; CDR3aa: CASSLGTTGRETQYF
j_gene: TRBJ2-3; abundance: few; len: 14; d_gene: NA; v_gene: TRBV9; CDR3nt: TGTGCCAGCAGCGTAGTACCCCCTACTGATACGCAGTATTTT; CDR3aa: CASSVVPPTDTQYF
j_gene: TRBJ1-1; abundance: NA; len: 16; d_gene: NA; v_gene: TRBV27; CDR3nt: TGTGCCAGCAGTCCCCTGGAGGTAGGGTCCGACACTGAAGCTTTCTTT; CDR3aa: CASSPLEVGSDTEAFF
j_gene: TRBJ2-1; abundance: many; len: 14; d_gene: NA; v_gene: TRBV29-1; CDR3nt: TGCAGCGTTACAGCGTCAGAGGCGGGGAATGAGCAGTTCTTC; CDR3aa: CSVTASEAGNEQFF
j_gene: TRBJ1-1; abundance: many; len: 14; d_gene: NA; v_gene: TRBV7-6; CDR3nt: TGTGCCAGCAGCTTAGCGCGGGGCGGCACTGAAGCTTTCTTT; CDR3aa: CASSLARGGTEAFF
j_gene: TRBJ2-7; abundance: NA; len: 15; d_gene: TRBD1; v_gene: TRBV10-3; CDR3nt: TGTGCCATCAGTGCCTCAGACAGGGGGCCCTACGAGCAGTACTTC; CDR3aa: CAISASDRGPYEQYF
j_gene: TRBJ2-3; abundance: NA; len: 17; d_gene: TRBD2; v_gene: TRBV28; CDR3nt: TGTGCCAGCAGTCCCTTGCTACTAGCGGGAGTTGTGGATACGCAGTATTTT; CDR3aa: CASSPLLLAGVVDTQYF
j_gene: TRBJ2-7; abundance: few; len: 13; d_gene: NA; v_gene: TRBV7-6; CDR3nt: TGTGCCAGCAGCCTACAGGTATACCACGAGCAGTACTTC; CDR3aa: CASSLQVYHEQYF
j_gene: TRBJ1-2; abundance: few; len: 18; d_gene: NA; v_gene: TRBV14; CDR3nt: TGTGCCAGCAGCCAAGACCTTGGGACTGTCTCCTCCTACTATGGCTACACCTTC; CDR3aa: CASSQDLGTVSSYYGYTF
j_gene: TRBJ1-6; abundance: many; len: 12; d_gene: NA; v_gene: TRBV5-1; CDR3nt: TGCGCCAGCAGCTTAGGGGATTCACCCCTCCACTTT; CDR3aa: CASSLGDSPLHF
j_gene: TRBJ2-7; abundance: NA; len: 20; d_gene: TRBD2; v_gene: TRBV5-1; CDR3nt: TGCGCCAGCAGCCTCTCCCATTCTGCCCTAGCGGCCCGAGGAACCTACGAGCAGTACTTC; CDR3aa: CASSLSHSALAARGTYEQYF
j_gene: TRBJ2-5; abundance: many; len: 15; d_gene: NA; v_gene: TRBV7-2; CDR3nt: TGTGCCAGCAGCTATTTAGGACGGATCCAAGAGACCCAGTACTTC; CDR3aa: CASSYLGRIQETQYF